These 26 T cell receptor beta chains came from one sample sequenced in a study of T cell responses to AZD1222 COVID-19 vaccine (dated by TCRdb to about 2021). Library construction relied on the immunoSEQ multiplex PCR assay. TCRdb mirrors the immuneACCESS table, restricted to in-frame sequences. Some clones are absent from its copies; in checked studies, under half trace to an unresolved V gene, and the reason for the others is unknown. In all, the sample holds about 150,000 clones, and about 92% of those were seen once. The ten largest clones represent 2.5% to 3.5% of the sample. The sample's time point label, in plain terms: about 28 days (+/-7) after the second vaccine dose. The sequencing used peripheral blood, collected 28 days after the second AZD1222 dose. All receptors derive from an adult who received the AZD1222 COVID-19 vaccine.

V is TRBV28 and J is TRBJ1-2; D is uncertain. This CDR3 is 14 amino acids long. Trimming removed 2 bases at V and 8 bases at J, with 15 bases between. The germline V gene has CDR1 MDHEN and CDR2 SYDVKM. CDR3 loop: CASSLVGSVGGYTF. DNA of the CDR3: TGTGCCAGCAGTTTAGTCGGCAGTGTAGGAGGCTACACCTTC.

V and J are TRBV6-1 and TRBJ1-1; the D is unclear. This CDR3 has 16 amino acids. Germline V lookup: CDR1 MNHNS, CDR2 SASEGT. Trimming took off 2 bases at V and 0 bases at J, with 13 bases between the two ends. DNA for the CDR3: TGTGCCAGCAGTGAACGAAGAATGGGGTTGAACACTGAAGCTTTCTTT. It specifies CASSERRMGLNTEAFF.

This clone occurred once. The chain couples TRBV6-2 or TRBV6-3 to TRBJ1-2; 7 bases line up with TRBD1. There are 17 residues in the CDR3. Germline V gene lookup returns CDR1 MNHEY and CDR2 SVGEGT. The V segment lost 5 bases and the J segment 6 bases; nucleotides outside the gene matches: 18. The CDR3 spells CASSQGQWYADRHGYTF. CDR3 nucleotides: TGTGCCAGCAGTCAGGGACAGTGGTACGCCGACCGGCATGGCTACACCTTC.

Here the CDR3 DNA reads TGTGCCACCAGCAGAGATCTCCTTGGCGGGGGGAAGTCCCAGTACTTC. It translates to CATSRDLLGGGKSQYF. This chain links TRBV15 with TRBJ2-5; TRBD2 matches at 8 bases. Germline lookup yields CDR1 LNHNV and CDR2 YYDKDF (reference sequence). Trimming at V came to 0 bases and at J to 9 bases, leaving 12 bases not matched to a gene. The CDR3 consists of 16 residues.

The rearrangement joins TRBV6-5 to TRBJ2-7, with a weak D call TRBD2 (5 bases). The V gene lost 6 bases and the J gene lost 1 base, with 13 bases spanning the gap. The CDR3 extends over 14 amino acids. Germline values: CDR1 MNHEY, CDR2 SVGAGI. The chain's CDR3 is CASSLNRGSYEQYF. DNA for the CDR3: TGTGCCAGCAGCCTCAACCGGGGTTCCTACGAGCAGTACTTC.

DNA for the CDR3: TGTGCCAGCAGCCTAAGGGGGCTGAACACTGAAGCTTTCTTT. Encoded protein: CASSLRGLNTEAFF. The V and J genes are TRBV27 and TRBJ1-1, with TRBD1 matching over 7 bases. Trimming removed 6 bases from V and 0 bases from J; junction bases left unmatched: 4. Per germline, CDR1 MNHEY and CDR2 SMNVEV (reference sequence). The CDR3 runs to 14 residues.

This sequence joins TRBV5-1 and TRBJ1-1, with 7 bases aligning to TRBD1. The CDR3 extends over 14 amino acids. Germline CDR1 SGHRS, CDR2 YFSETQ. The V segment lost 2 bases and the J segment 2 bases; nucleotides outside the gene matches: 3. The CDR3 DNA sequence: TGCGCCAGCAGCTTCCAGGGGGATAACACTGAAGCTTTCTTT. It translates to CASSFQGDNTEAFF.

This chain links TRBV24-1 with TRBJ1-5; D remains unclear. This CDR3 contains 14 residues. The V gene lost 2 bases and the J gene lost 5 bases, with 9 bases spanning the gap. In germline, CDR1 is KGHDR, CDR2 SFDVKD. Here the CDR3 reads CATSDSSGDQPQHF. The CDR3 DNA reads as TGTGCCACCAGTGATTCTTCTGGGGATCAGCCCCAGCATTTT.

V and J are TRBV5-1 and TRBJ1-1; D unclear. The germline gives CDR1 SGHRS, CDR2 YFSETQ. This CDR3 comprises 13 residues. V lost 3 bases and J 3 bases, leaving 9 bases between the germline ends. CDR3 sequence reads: CASSYGIYTEAFF. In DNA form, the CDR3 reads TGCGCCAGCAGCTATGGGATTTACACTGAAGCTTTCTTT. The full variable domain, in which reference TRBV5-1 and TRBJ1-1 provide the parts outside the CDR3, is KAGVTQTPRYLIKTRGQQVTLSCSPISGHRSVSWYQQTPGQGLQFLFEYFSETQRNKGNFPGRFSGRQFSNSRSEMNVSTLELGDSALYLCASSYGIYTEAFFGQGTRLTVV.

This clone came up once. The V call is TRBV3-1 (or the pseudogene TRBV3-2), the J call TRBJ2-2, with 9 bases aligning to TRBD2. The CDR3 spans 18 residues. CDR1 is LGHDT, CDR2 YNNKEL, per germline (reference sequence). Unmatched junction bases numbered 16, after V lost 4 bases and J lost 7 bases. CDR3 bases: TGTGCCAGCAGCCTGATCCTTGGCGGGAGGGCCCGGGGCGGGGAGCTGTTTTTT. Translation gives CASSLILGGRARGGELFF.

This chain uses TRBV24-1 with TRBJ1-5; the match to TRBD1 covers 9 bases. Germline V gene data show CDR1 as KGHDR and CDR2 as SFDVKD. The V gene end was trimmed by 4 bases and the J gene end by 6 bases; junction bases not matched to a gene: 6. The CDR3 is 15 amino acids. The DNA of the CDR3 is TGTGCCACCAGTGACCCGGGACAGGGAGGTCAGCCCCAGCATTTT. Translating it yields CATSDPGQGGQPQHF.

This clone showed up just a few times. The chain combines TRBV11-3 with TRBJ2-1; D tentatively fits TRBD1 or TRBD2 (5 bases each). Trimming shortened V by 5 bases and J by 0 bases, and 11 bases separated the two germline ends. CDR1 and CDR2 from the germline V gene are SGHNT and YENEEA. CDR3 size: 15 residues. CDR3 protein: CASSTGEGSYNEQFF. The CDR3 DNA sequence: TGTGCCAGCAGCACAGGCGAGGGCTCCTACAATGAGCAGTTCTTC.

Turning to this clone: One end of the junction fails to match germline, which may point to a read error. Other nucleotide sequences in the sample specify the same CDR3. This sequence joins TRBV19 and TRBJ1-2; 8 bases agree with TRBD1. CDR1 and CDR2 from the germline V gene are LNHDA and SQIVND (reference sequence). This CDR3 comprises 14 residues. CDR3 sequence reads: CASATSTGVGGYTF. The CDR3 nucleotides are TGCGCCAGTGCCACTTCGACAGGGGTGGGCGGCTACACCTTC.

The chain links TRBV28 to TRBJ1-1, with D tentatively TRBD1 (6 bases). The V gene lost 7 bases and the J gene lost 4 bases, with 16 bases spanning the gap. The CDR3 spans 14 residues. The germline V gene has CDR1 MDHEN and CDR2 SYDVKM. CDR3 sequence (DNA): TGTGCCAGCACCCTCGTGGGGGCGGGCACTGAAGCTTTCTTT. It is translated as CASTLVGAGTEAFF.

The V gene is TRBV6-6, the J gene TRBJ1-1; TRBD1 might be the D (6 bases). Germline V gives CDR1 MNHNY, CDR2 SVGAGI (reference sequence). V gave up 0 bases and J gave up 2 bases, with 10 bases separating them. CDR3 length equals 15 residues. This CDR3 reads CASSYSWTDNTEAFF. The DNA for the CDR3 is TGTGCCAGCAGTTACTCGTGGACAGATAACACTGAAGCTTTCTTT.

In nucleotides, the CDR3 is TGTGCCAGCAGCCCCGGACTAGCGGGAGGGCCAGGAGATGGGGCCAACGTCCTGACTTTC. Encoded protein: CASSPGLAGGPGDGANVLTF. The chain recombines TRBV7-3 with TRBJ2-6, with 15 bases lining up with TRBD2. CDR3 length: 20 residues. Per the germline V gene, CDR1 is SGHTA and CDR2 is FQGTGA. Losses at the gene ends were 5 bases for V and 3 bases for J; bases not matched to a gene: 11.

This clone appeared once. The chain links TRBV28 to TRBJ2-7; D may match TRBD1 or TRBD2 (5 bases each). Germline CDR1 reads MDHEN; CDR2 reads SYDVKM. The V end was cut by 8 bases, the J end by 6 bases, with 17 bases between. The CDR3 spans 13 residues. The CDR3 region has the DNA TGTGCCAGCCTTGAAAGTCAGGGACCCGAGCAGTACTTC. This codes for CASLESQGPEQYF.

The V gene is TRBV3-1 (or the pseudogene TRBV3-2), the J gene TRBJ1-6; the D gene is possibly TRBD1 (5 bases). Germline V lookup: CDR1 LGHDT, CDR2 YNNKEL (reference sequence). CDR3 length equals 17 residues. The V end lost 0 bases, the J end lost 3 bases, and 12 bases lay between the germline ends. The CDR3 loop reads CASSQDPTGFYNSPLHF. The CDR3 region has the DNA TGTGCCAGCAGCCAAGATCCCACAGGTTTCTATAATTCACCCCTCCACTTT.

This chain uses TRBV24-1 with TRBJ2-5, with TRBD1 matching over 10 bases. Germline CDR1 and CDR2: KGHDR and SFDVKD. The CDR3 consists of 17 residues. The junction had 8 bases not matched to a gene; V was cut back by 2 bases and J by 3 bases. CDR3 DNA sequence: TGTGCCACCAGTGATTCCCTCATCGGGACAGGGGAAGAGACCCAGTACTTC. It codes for CATSDSLIGTGEETQYF.

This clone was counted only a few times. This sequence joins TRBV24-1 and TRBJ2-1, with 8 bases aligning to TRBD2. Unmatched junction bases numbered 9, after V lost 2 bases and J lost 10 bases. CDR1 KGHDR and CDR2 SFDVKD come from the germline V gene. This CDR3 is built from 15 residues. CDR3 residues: CATSDSGTRVGEQFF. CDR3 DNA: TGTGCCACCAGTGATTCCGGGACTAGGGTAGGAGAGCAGTTCTTC.

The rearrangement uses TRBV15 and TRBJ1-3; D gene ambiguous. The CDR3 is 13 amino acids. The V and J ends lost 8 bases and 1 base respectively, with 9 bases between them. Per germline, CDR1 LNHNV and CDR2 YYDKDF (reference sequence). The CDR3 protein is CATSSGSGNTIYF. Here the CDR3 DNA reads TGTGCCACCTCGTCGGGGTCTGGAAACACCATATATTTT.

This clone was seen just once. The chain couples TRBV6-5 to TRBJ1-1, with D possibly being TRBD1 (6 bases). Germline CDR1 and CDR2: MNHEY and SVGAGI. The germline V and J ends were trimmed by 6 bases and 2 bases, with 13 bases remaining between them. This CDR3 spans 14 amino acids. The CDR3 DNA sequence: TGTGCCAGCAGAAACGGGGGCATCAACACTGAAGCTTTCTTT. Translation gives CASRNGGINTEAFF.

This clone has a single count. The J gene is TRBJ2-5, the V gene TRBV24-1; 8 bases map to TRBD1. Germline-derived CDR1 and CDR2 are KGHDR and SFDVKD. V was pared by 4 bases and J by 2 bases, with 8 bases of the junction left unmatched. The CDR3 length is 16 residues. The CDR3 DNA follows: TGTGCCACCAGTGACCGACAGGGGATGGCACAAGAGACCCAGTACTTC. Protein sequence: CATSDRQGMAQETQYF.

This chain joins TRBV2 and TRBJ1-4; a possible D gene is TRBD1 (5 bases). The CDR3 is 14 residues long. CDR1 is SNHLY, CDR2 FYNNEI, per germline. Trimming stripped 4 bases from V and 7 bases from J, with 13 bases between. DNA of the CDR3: TGTGCCAGCAGTGTTGGAGGGGACGGTGAAAAACTGTTTTTT. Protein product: CASSVGGDGEKLFF.

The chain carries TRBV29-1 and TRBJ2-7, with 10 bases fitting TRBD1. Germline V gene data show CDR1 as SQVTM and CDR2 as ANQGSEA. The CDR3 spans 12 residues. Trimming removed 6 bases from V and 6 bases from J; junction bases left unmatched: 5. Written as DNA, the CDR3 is TGCAGCGTCATGACAGGGGGCGGCGAGCAGTACTTC. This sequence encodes CSVMTGGGEQYF.

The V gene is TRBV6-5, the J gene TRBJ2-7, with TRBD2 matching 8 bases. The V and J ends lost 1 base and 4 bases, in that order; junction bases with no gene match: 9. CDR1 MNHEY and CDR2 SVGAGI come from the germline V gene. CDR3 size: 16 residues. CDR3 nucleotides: TGTGCCAGCAGTTACTTGGGGTCCGGGAGGGGATACGAGCAGTACTTC. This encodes CASSYLGSGRGYEQYF.